These T cell receptor beta chains were read from a single sample in a study of T cells after yellow fever vaccination. TCRdb re-called the 5' RACE reads with MiXCR, one entry per CDR3 protein. The profile shows hundreds of thousands of distinct CDR3 sequences, roughly a sixth of them singletons. The specimen was PBMCs, collected before the yellow fever booster vaccination. The receptors here all came from a man younger than 35 who received the YFV17D yellow fever vaccine. CDR3s include the opening cysteine and the closing phenylalanine or tryptophan. A D gene is named only where the DNA matches it firmly. Clone size is given for some rows only: seen once, a few or many times, or a class if the clone is expanded.

>TRBJ1-5|TRBV12-3/TRBV12-4|many|NA
TGTGCCAGCAGTTTATGGTACAGACATAGCAATCAGCCCCAGCATTTT
CASSLWYRHSNQPQHF
>TRBJ2-2|TRBV27|few|TRBD1
TGTGCCAGCAGTTTAGATATCGGCCAGGGGGCAATCTTTGGGGAGCTGTTTTTT
CASSLDIGQGAIFGELFF
>TRBJ2-5|TRBV10-3|few|TRBD2
TGTGCCATCAGTGACCCGACCGGGACTAGCCGACAGACCCAGTACTTC
CAISDPTGTSRQTQYF
>TRBJ2-3|TRBV7-2|NA|NA
TGTGCCAGCAAACTAGCGAGGGGGCCAGATACGCAGTATTTT
CASKLARGPDTQYF
>TRBJ1-2|TRBV21-1|NA|NA
TGTGCCAGCAGCACTGAGGACAGCTATGGCTACACCTTC
CASSTEDSYGYTF
>TRBJ2-7|TRBV6-5|NA|NA
TGTGCCAGTCAGGACGGGGCCTCCTACGAGCAGTACTTC
CASQDGASYEQYF
>TRBJ2-2|TRBV10-3|NA|NA
TGTGCCATCAGTCCGGAGGCCTTGAACACCGGGGAGCTGTTTTTT
CAISPEALNTGELFF
>TRBJ2-3|TRBV25-1|few|TRBD1
TGTGCCAGCAGTCCACAGGGGGCTCTTAGAGCAGATACGCAGTATTTT
CASSPQGALRADTQYF
>TRBJ2-1|TRBV14|few|NA
TGTGCCAGCAGCCAAGATTTCGGCAGCTACAATGAGCAGTTCTTC
CASSQDFGSYNEQFF
>TRBJ1-5|TRBV5-5|few|TRBD1
TGTGCCAGCAGCTCCGGGACAGGGGGGTATCTAGATCAGCCCCAGCATTTT
CASSSGTGGYLDQPQHF
>TRBJ2-1|TRBV6-5|NA|NA
TGTGCCAGCAGTAAGGACGGATACAATGAGCAGTTCTTC
CASSKDGYNEQFF
>TRBJ1-1|TRBV12-3/TRBV12-4|many|NA
TGTGCCAACACCCAGGGAGGGGACACTGAAGCTTTCTTT
CANTQGGDTEAFF
>TRBJ1-2|TRBV20-1|many|NA
TGCAGTGCTAGTAGCGGGGCAGGCGGCGGCTACACCTTC
CSASSGAGGGYTF
>TRBJ1-1|TRBV6-1|NA|NA
TGTGCCAGCAGTGATCCGGGTATGAGCACTGAAGCTTTCTTT
CASSDPGMSTEAFF
>TRBJ2-2|TRBV5-1|NA|NA
TGCGCCAGCAGCTTTAGGACGCAAACCGGGGAGCTGTTTTTT
CASSFRTQTGELFF
>TRBJ2-3|TRBV4-2|few|NA
TGTGCCAGCAGCCAAGGTCAAAGGGGGTCAGATACGCAGTATTTT
CASSQGQRGSDTQYF
>TRBJ2-5|TRBV5-1|many|NA
TGCGCCAGCAGCTTAACGGGGGACGAGACCCAGTACTTC
CASSLTGDETQYF
>TRBJ1-4|TRBV15|many|NA
TGTGCCACCAGCAGAGATCTGGGGTGGGATGAAAAACTGTTTTTT
CATSRDLGWDEKLFF
>TRBJ2-5|TRBV2|few|NA
TGTGCCAGCAGTATCGACCGGGAAGAGACCCAGTACTTC
CASSIDREETQYF
>TRBJ2-5|TRBV7-2|NA|NA
TGTGCCAGCAGCTCCGGGACGACAAACGGGGAGACCCAGTACTTC
CASSSGTTNGETQYF
>TRBJ2-3|TRBV20-1|NA|NA
TGCAGTGCCGAGGCACGCTCACGAAAAAGCACAGATACGCAGTATTTT
CSAEARSRKSTDTQYF
>TRBJ2-7|TRBV18|NA|TRBD1
TGTGCCAGCGGAGGGACAGGGGGTTTCGAGCAGTACTTC
CASGGTGGFEQYF
>TRBJ2-3|TRBV6-2/TRBV6-3|NA|TRBD1
TGTGCCACCCTAGGGGGCGGAAGTACGCAGTATTTT
CATLGGGSTQYF
>TRBJ2-2|TRBV7-2|few|TRBD2
TGTGTCGGCACTAGCGGGGTGCCCACCGGGGAGCTGTTTTTT
CVGTSGVPTGELFF
>TRBJ2-1|TRBV2|few|TRBD1
TGTGCCAATTTGGGAGGACAGGGAAGGAATGAGCAGTTCTTC
CANLGGQGRNEQFF
>TRBJ2-7|TRBV14|few|TRBD2
TGTGCCAGCAGTCGGAGCGGGGGGGTAACCTACGAGCAGTACTTC
CASSRSGGVTYEQYF
>TRBJ1-5|TRBV29-1|NA|NA
TGCAGCGGGGACGATCAGCCCCAGCATTTT
CSGDDQPQHF
>TRBJ2-7|TRBV5-1|few|NA
TGCGCCAGCAGGGGACGTCGGGCCTCCGAGCAGTACTTC
CASRGRRASEQYF
>TRBJ2-5|TRBV2|few|NA
TGTGCCGCGGGGTGGGCTCAAGAGACCCAGTACTTC
CAAGWAQETQYF
>TRBJ2-3|TRBV7-2|many|NA
TGTGCCAGCAGTCGACACCACGCTAGCACAGATACGCAGTATTTT
CASSRHHASTDTQYF
>TRBJ2-2|TRBV20-1|few|NA
TGCAGTGCTGGCTCCCCCACGAACACCGGGGAGCTGTTTTTT
CSAGSPTNTGELFF
>TRBJ2-5|TRBV28|NA|TRBD2
TGTGCCAGCAGGGAGACTAGCGGGGGGGCCGAGACCCAGTACTTC
CASRETSGGAETQYF
>TRBJ1-6|TRBV10-3|NA|NA
TGTGCCTCCAGGGGCGGGGCTAGTAATTCACCCCTCCACTTT
CASRGGASNSPLHF
>TRBJ2-1|TRBV6-2/TRBV6-3|NA|NA
TGTGCCAGCAGGGGTGTAACCATCAATGAGCAGTTCTTC
CASRGVTINEQFF